This TCR beta chain was recorded in a study of identical twins. General study findings and limits: Twins' surplus sharing was weaker for beta out-of-frame sequences. Insertions were fewer in abundant cord blood beta clonotypes, whereas memory repertoires showed none of this pattern. Its conclusions, products of cross-sectional statistical analysis, did not come from following the same donors.

With template switching, a universal primer site was added, and the cDNA carried unique molecular identifiers. MiXCR, applied by TCRdb to the 5' RACE reads, yields one record per CDR3 protein. The sample lists roughly 260,000 distinct CDR3 sequences; more than 12% were seen once. About this clonotype itself: What it binds is not known.

CDR3 length equals 12 residues. Looked up from germline, CDR1 is DFQATT and CDR2 is SNEGSKA (reference sequence). Trimming took 0 bases from V and 3 from J, leaving 6 bases between them. Material: memory (CD45RO+) T cells sorted from blood. This TCR was sampled from a woman under 30 in good health. This sequence joins TRBV20-1 and TRBJ2-7, with D unclear. CDR3 loop: CSARDVGYEQYF. CDR3 sequence (DNA): TGCAGTGCTAGAGATGTGGGCTACGAGCAGTACTTC.